This TCR beta chain came from a study of cytomegalovirus exposure and HLA in healthy donors. The PCR contained 60 Vbeta and 13 Jbeta primers. Sequenced by immunoSEQ multiplex PCR; TCRdb stores in-frame clones only, minus some. Among about 55,000 clones listed, about three quarters were seen once. Trimming cost V 4 bases and J 0 bases, with 16 bases left between them. The CDR3 has 16 residues. Germline CDR1 and CDR2: MNHEY and SMNVEV (reference sequence). This sequence joins TRBV27 and TRBJ2-7; D perhaps matches TRBD2 (6 bases). Sequences were obtained from PBMCs. This clonotype was sampled from a female donor in good health and CMV-seronegative. The CDR3 here is CASSWTTGTGSYEQYF. CDR3 DNA sequence: TGTGCCAGCAGTTGGACAACCGGGACTGGCTCCTACGAGCAGTACTTC.